These T cell receptor beta chains were read from a single sample in a study of cytomegalovirus exposure and HLA in healthy donors. Some clones are missing from TCRdb's copy, which holds only in-frame ones; the method was immunoSEQ multiplex PCR. The sample includes 130,000 or so clones, about two thirds of them seen just once. Sequencing was performed on PBMCs. The receptors were gathered from a man between 40 and 49 years old in good health and CMV-seropositive. Both conserved end residues are part of each CDR3. Fields, in order: J gene, clone size, D gene, V gene, CDR3 protein, CDR3 DNA. D genes are given only for firm matches. Size values are once, few and many counts, or a class for expanded clones, and some rows have none.

J: TRBJ1-1
size: .
D: TRBD1
V: TRBV6-5
CDR3: CASRLRGVRTEAFF
DNA: TGTGCCAGCAGGCTCAGGGGGGTGCGCACTGAAGCTTTCTTT

J: TRBJ2-7
size: few
D: TRBD1
V: TRBV5-4
CDR3: CASSLRWGTGRYEQYF
DNA: TGTGCCAGCAGCTTGAGATGGGGGACAGGACGCTACGAGCAGTACTTC

J: TRBJ1-2
size: .
D: .
V: TRBV28
CDR3: CASTLRRTNYGYTF
DNA: TGTGCCAGCACCTTGCGAAGAACTAACTATGGCTACACCTTC

J: TRBJ1-5
size: .
D: .
V: TRBV6-1
CDR3: CASSEKERSLHSNQPQHF
DNA: TGTGCCAGCAGTGAAAAGGAGAGGAGCCTACATAGCAATCAGCCCCAGCATTTT

J: TRBJ1-1
size: .
D: .
V: TRBV30
CDR3: CAWRRGAAPKAFF
DNA: TGTGCCTGGAGGCGGGGGGCCGCCCCAAAAGCTTTCTTT

J: TRBJ2-2
size: .
D: TRBD1
V: TRBV5-1
CDR3: CASSFGQGGTGELFF
DNA: TGCGCCAGCAGCTTTGGACAGGGTGGCACCGGGGAGCTGTTTTTT

J: TRBJ1-1
size: .
D: TRBD1
V: TRBV6-5
CDR3: CAARQGRNTEAFF
DNA: TGTGCCGCCAGACAGGGGCGGAACACTGAAGCTTTCTTT

J: TRBJ1-5
size: .
D: TRBD1
V: TRBV11-2
CDR3: CASSQDRTNQPQHF
DNA: TGTGCCAGCAGCCAGGACAGGACCAATCAGCCCCAGCATTTT

J: TRBJ1-2
size: .
D: TRBD1
V: TRBV28
CDR3: CASSLAPGTGTYGYTF
DNA: TGTGCCAGCAGTTTAGCACCCGGGACAGGGACCTATGGCTACACCTTC

J: TRBJ1-6
size: few
D: TRBD1
V: TRBV6-6
CDR3: CASRSGTEDNSPLHF
DNA: TGTGCCAGCAGATCCGGGACAGAGGATAATTCACCCCTCCACTTT

J: TRBJ1-1
size: .
D: TRBD1
V: TRBV4-1
CDR3: CASSQGFDRGTAEAFF
DNA: TGCGCCAGCAGCCAAGGGTTTGACAGGGGGACGGCTGAAGCTTTCTTT

J: TRBJ1-3
size: .
D: .
V: TRBV19
CDR3: CASTSQGTARSSGNTIYF
DNA: TGTGCCAGTACCTCCCAGGGCACCGCCCGCTCCTCTGGAAACACCATATATTTT

J: TRBJ1-4
size: .
D: .
V: TRBV5-5
CDR3: CASNFRVTPGEKLFF
DNA: TGTGCCAGCAACTTTCGAGTTACTCCTGGTGAAAAACTGTTTTTT

J: TRBJ1-3
size: .
D: .
V: TRBV30
CDR3: CAWSVRGVGNTIYF
DNA: TGTGCCTGGAGTGTCCGGGGGGTTGGAAACACCATATATTTT

J: TRBJ2-3
size: .
D: TRBD2
V: TRBV15
CDR3: CATTTGLAGVSDTQYF
DNA: TGTGCCACTACCACCGGACTAGCGGGGGTCTCAGATACGCAGTATTTT

J: TRBJ2-1
size: .
D: TRBD1
V: TRBV28
CDR3: CASSSRQGYNEQFF
DNA: TGTGCCAGCAGTTCTCGACAGGGATACAATGAGCAGTTCTTC

J: TRBJ1-6
size: .
D: TRBD1
V: TRBV5-1
CDR3: CASSLVGQGLSRVSPLHF
DNA: TGCGCCAGCAGCTTGGTGGGACAGGGCTTGAGTCGAGTTTCACCCCTCCACTTT